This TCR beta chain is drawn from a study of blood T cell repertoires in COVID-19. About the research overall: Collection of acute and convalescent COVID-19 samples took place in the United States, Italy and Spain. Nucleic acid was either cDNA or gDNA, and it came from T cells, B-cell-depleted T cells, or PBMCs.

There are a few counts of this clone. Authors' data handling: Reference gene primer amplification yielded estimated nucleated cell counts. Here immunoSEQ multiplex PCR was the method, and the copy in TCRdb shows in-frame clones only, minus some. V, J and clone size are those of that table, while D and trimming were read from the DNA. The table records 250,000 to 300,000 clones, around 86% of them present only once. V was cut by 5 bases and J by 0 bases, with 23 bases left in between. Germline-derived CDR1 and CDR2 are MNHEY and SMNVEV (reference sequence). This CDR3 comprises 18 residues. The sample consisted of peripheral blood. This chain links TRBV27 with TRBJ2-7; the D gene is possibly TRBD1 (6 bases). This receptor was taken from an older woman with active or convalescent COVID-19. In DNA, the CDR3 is TGTGCCAGCAGTCTACAAGGGGGTCCAAAATACAGCTCCTACGAGCAGTACTTC. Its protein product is CASSLQGGPKYSSYEQYF.